The entry below gives a single T cell receptor (beta chain) sequence along with its context. This specimen belongs to a study of Ad26.COV2.S vaccination and SARS-CoV-2 variants. About the research overall: Into the muscle, Ad26.COV2.S was dosed once or twice, 56 days apart.

Data came from immunoSEQ multiplex PCR; TCRdb stores just in-frame clones and leaves some out. The sample includes 350,000 to 500,000 clones, roughly nine tenths of them seen just once. Treatment defined: 15 to 20 received Ad26.COV2.S at low or high dose, single or two shots; roughly five received placebo; per-sample allocation not given. Collection of the samples took place on day 63 after the first injection of vaccine or placebo. Trimming shortened V by 5 bases and J by 0 bases, and 14 bases separated the two germline ends. Germline loops: CDR1 SGHNT, CDR2 YENEEA. The CDR3 sequence is 16 residues long.

The clonotype originates from a person aged 18-65 years who received the Ad26.COV2.S COVID-19 vaccine or a placebo. Sequences were derived from peripheral blood, sampled in a trial of Ad26.COV2.S vaccine versus placebo. The chain is built from TRBV11-3 and TRBJ1-3; tentatively, D is TRBD1 (5 bases). In DNA form, the CDR3 reads TGTGCCAGCAGCCCAGAGGGACGGTTCTCTGGAAACACCATATATTTT. It yields the protein CASSPEGRFSGNTIYF. The whole variable domain, remainder taken from reference TRBV11-3 and TRBJ1-3, is EAGVVQSPRYKIIEKKQPVAFWCNPISGHNTLYWYLQNLGQGPELLIRYENEEAVDDSQLPKDRFSAERLKGVDSTLKIQPAELGDSAVYLCASSPEGRFSGNTIYFGEGSWLTVV.